The subject of this entry is one TCR beta chain. The CDR3 consists of 13 residues. From germline, CDR1 is LGHDT and CDR2 YNNKEL (reference sequence). V was cut by 1 base and J by 5 bases, with 6 bases left in between. The data originate from a study of T-cell memory formation after mild COVID-19. One entry per CDR3 protein, called by TCRdb with MiXCR from the 5' RACE reads. The sample consists of 150,000 to 200,000 distinct CDR3 sequences, around 13% of them appearing once. The TCR was taken from an adult woman who had mild COVID-19 (a few samples of this study predate the infection). Cell type and time point are not known. V is TRBV3-1 and J is TRBJ2-4; D uncertain. Sequencing was done on a sample of PBMCs or a T cell subset sorted from them (not recorded which). The CDR3 DNA reads as TGTGCCAGCAGCCAAGTGAACCAAAACATTCAGTACTTC. Translation gives CASSQVNQNIQYF.